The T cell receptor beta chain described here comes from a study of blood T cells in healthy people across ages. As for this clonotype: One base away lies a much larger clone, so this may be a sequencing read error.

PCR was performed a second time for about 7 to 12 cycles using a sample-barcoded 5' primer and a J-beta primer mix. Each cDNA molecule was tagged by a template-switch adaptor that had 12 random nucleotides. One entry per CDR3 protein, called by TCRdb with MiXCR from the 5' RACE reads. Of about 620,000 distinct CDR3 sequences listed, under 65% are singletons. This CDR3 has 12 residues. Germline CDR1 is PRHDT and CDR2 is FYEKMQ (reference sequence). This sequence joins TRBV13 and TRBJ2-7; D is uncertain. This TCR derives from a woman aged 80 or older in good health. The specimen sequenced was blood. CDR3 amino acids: CSSSLGVTEQYF. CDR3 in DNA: TGTTCCAGCAGCTTAGGCGTCACCGAGCAGTACTTC.